The T cell receptor (beta chain) described here comes from a study of OX40 agonist ivuxolimab in advanced cancers. For the study in its entirety: Ivuxolimab was an agonistic, fully human IgG2 monoclonal antibody directed against OX40 (CD134), a costimulatory receptor. Intravenous ivuxolimab was administered to patients every 2 weeks at six dose levels: 0.01, 0.1, 0.3, 1.5, 3 and 10 mg/kg. Of the roughly 51 dose-escalation patients, hepatocellular carcinoma was present in roughly 19, melanoma in roughly 15, renal cell carcinoma in 9 and head and neck cancer in 9. A male proportion of 70% to 90% and a mean age of approximately 55 years, ranging from 23 to 79, were recorded for the dose-escalation cohort. Prior anti-PD-1, anti-PD-L1 or anti-CTLA-4 therapy was permitted, and checkpoint inhibitors had been received by under 50% of dose-escalation patients. Partial responses occurred in three dose-escalation patients: two with cutaneous melanoma and one with hepatocellular carcinoma. The purpose of peripheral TCRbeta sequencing was to test whether ivuxolimab changed TCR sequence diversity and led to clonal T-cell expansion. The paper reports the monotherapy dose-escalation portion (N = 52 patients) of the phase I ivuxolimab trial. Paper-wide results and their limitations: After ivuxolimab, CD8+ T cells had more expanded clones than CD4+ T cells on average. The antigen specificity of the peripheral T cells that underwent clonal expansion was not determined. At doses of 0.1 to 3.0 mg/kg, clonal expansion of both CD4+ and CD8+ blood T cells was observed from baseline to week 6. Low levels of normalized T-cell clonal expansion were also seen in some patients who did not respond. In partial responders in the 0.1-3.0 mg/kg groups, normalized peripheral clonal expansion was found to be among the lowest, especially among CD8+ T cells.

The trial excluded patients who had a history of autoimmune disease or who were on systemic immunosuppression. In every dose cohort, peripheral blood was drawn for TCR sequencing at baseline, cycle 4 day 1, and cycle 7 day 1. The samples were taken from a phase I, first-in-human, multicenter, open-label dose-escalation trial of ivuxolimab. Adults with locally advanced or metastatic melanoma, renal cell, hepatocellular, or head and neck squamous cell carcinoma were enrolled in the trial. Before TCR sequencing, CD4+ T cells and CD8+ T cells were sorted from peripheral blood as separate populations. Concerning this clone itself: Its binding antigen is unknown. No base quality values were provided; no much bigger clone lies one nucleotide off.

Counted from cysteine to phenylalanine, this CDR3 has 12 amino acids. The entry retains the CDR3 DNA only, 36 bases that are in frame from base 1. Compared with germline, V lacks 8 bases and J lacks 4 bases; bases without a gene match: 5. From a lookup of the germline V gene, CDR1 and CDR2 are SQVTM and ANQGSEA. For sequencing of the TCRbeta CDR3 region, genomic DNA was extracted from the sorted cells. The immunoSEQ Assay was used for sequencing of TCRbeta CDR3 regions. This immuneACCESS table, as held by TCRdb, lists in-frame sequences with V and J called but not all clones. Of the missing ones, under half trace to an unresolved V gene in checked studies; the others have no known cause. The sample table shows some 77,000 clones, and 90% are seen once. Around 2% of the sample is taken by the ten largest.

The rearranged chain carries TRBV29-1 and TRBJ2-3, with TRBD1 matching 8 junction bases. The TCR comes from an adult with an advanced solid tumor such as melanoma, head and neck, liver or kidney cancer. The sequencing here drew on CD4+ or CD8+ T cells sorted from blood, taken in a trial of the OX40 agonist ivuxolimab. CDR3 region: CSLGQDADTQYF. The nucleotide sequence reads as follows: TGCAGCTTGGGACAGGATGCAGATACGCAGTATTTT.